The clone carrying this T cell receptor beta chain was detected only once. Its specificity is not known. This record comes from a study of T cell responses to AZD1222 COVID-19 vaccine. Overall study: Second doses that came at about 4 or about 12 weeks were put together. Findings of the study overall: An increase in Spike-specific TCR breadth and depth was observed after two AZD1222 doses.

The table came from immunoSEQ multiplex PCR; TCRdb's copy has only in-frame clones and leaves some out. The sample carries some 91,000 clones, just over 90% recorded once. Germline V gives CDR1 SGHKS, CDR2 YYEKEE (reference sequence). The V and J ends lost 4 bases and 0 bases respectively, with 5 bases between them. The CDR3 spans 12 residues. The V call is TRBV5-5, the J call TRBJ2-7; no reliable D call. Sequences were derived from peripheral blood, sampled on day 0 of AZD1222 vaccination. This clonotype was obtained from an adult in good health. The CDR3 DNA is TGTGCCAGCAGCGTTAGCTCCTACGAGCAGTACTTC. Translation: CASSVSSYEQYF.